This TCR beta chain originates from a study of a mutant IDH1 vaccine in newly diagnosed glioma. Whole-study context: The treated group averaged approximately 42 years old and was around 60% male, approximately 38% female. Most had both radiotherapy and temozolomide beforehand; others had only one.

Produced via immunoSEQ multiplex PCR; TCRdb's table is partial and in-frame only. The data show tens of thousands of clones, with roughly nine tenths seen just once and about 9.2% held by the top ten. The CDR3 is 11 residues long. CDR1 is DFQATT and CDR2 is SNEGSKA in the germline V gene (reference sequence). V dropped 0 bases and J dropped 11 bases, with 8 bases sitting between them. The time point was: baseline, week 1 (first vaccination visit). The sample's treatment: pre-vaccination baseline after standard-of-care therapy. Findings and caveats of the study: The vaccine induced immune responses, and these occurred in about 95% of patients. Apparently, pseudoprogression bore no relation to changes among the top peripheral T cell clonotypes.

In regard to this clone: Its antigen is unknown.

The specimen was PBMCs, collected from a glioma patient treated with radiotherapy, temozolomide or both. This sequence originates from a young man with glioma. This sequence joins TRBV20-1 and TRBJ1-5; D is undetermined. The CDR3 is CSARDRRAQHF. CDR3 in DNA: TGCAGTGCTAGAGACAGGCGCGCCCAGCATTTT.